These 25 T cell receptor beta chains came from one sample sequenced in a study of technical replicates of blood from a handful of donors. Libraries were prepared by immunoSEQ multiplex PCR; TCRdb keeps only in-frame clonotypes and omits some of them. This table holds 45,000 to 60,000 clones, 85% to 95% found once. The sample was PBMCs. These receptors originate from a human donor in good health. Some clones in this sample may be carry-over from other donors' samples.

This clone has only a few counts. The genes are TRBV27 and TRBJ2-2; D is uncertain. CDR1 MNHEY and CDR2 SMNVEV come from the germline V gene (reference sequence). V was trimmed by 3 bases and J by 0 bases, leaving 5 bases between them. CDR3 length: 14 residues. Written as DNA, the CDR3 is TGTGCCAGCAGTTTTACTACGAACACCGGGGAGCTGTTTTTT. Its translation: CASSFTTNTGELFF.

The J gene is TRBJ2-7, the V gene TRBV6-5; 9 bases are shared with TRBD2. CDR3 size: 14 residues. Trimming cost V 2 bases and J 6 bases; bases outside gene matches: 5. The germline gives CDR1 MNHEY, CDR2 SVGAGI. CDR3 DNA: TGTGCCAGCAGTTACGGCGGGGGGGCGGTCGAGCAGTACTTC. Translating it yields CASSYGGGAVEQYF.

The chain recombines TRBV7-7 with TRBJ2-1; 15 bases map to TRBD2. V gave up 5 bases and J gave up 1 base; unmatched junction bases: 3. CDR1 and CDR2 (germline): SSHAT, FNYEAQ (reference sequence). The CDR3 spans 17 residues. The CDR3 here is CASSTGTSGGSYNEQFF. CDR3 DNA sequence: TGTGCCAGCAGCACTGGGACTAGCGGGGGGTCCTACAATGAGCAGTTCTTC.

The chain joins TRBV6-1 to TRBJ2-5; D might be TRBD1 (6 bases). This CDR3 is built from 15 residues. Germline CDR1 is MNHNS and CDR2 is SASEGT. V was pared by 0 bases and J by 2 bases, with 10 bases between. For the CDR3, the DNA is TGTGCCAGCAGTGAAGCAGGGACAATTCAAGAGACCCAGTACTTC. This encodes CASSEAGTIQETQYF.

This clone was detected only once. This chain uses TRBV7-3 with TRBJ2-2; no reliable D call. V was cut by 2 bases and J by 0 bases, with 10 bases left in between. Germline CDR1 reads SGHTA; CDR2 reads FQGTGA. The CDR3 totals 16 residues. CDR3 in DNA: TGTGCCAGCAGCTTATATGGTAACTCGAACACCGGGGAGCTGTTTTTT. Translation: CASSLYGNSNTGELFF.

This clone was picked up one time. The rearrangement uses TRBV7-2 and TRBJ2-3, with D tentatively TRBD2 (5 bases). Trimming stripped 4 bases from V and 0 bases from J, with 17 bases between. This CDR3 contains 17 residues. The germline V gene has CDR1 SGHTA and CDR2 FQGNSA. CDR3 nucleotides: TGTGCCAGCAGCTCCTCGGACTCACACCTTAGCACAGATACGCAGTATTTT. This codes for CASSSSDSHLSTDTQYF.

The chain carries TRBV4-1 and TRBJ2-1; TRBD2 matches at 7 bases. Trimming at V came to 0 bases and at J to 10 bases, leaving 9 bases not matched to a gene. CDR1 is MGHRA, CDR2 YSYEKL, per germline. The CDR3 is 15 residues long. The chain's CDR3 is CASSQEPGGNNEQFF. The CDR3 DNA reads as TGCGCCAGCAGCCAAGAACCGGGGGGTAATAACGAGCAGTTCTTC.

The CDR3 DNA reads as TGTGCCAGCAGTTTCGTCGGGGGTCAGGAGACCCAGTACTTC. It codes for CASSFVGGQETQYF. This rearrangement joins TRBV6-5 to TRBJ2-5, with TRBD2 as a possible D gene (6 bases). The V and J ends lost 4 bases and 5 bases respectively, with 14 bases between them. The CDR3 is 14 residues long. CDR1 and CDR2 (germline): MNHEY, SVGAGI.

The chain recombines TRBV14 with TRBJ2-7; TRBD1 agrees at 7 bases. V lost 5 bases to trimming and J lost 2 bases; unmatched junction nucleotides: 6. The CDR3 has 14 amino acids. Germline lookup yields CDR1 SGHDN and CDR2 FVKESK. The CDR3 reads CASSKWDSPYEQYF. The CDR3 DNA is TGTGCCAGCAGCAAGTGGGACAGCCCCTACGAGCAGTACTTC.

The rearrangement joins TRBV7-8 to TRBJ1-3; D remains ambiguous. The germline V gene encodes CDR1 SGHVS and CDR2 FQNEAQ. V lost 3 bases, J lost 4 bases, and 4 bases lay in between. The CDR3 is made up of 12 amino acids. This CDR3 reads CASSFLGNTIYF. The CDR3 DNA reads TGTGCCAGCAGCTTCCTGGGAAACACCATATATTTT. The full variable domain, in which reference TRBV7-8 and TRBJ1-3 provide the parts outside the CDR3, is GAGVSQSPRYKVAKRGQDVALRCDPISGHVSLFWYQQALGQGPEFLTYFQNEAQLDKSGLPSDRFFAERPEGSVSTLKIQRTQQEDSAVYLCASSFLGNTIYFGEGSWLTVV.

This clone has a single count. V usage is TRBV10-3 and J usage is TRBJ2-7, with 8 nucleotides matching TRBD1. The CDR3 sequence is 12 residues long. The ends lost 4 bases at V and 5 bases at J; junction bases unmatched: 1. Germline V gene data show CDR1 as ENHRY and CDR2 as SYGVKD. CDR3 DNA sequence: TGTGCCATCAGTGCAGGGGGCCACGAGCAGTACTTC. This encodes CAISAGGHEQYF.

The chain joins TRBV15 to TRBJ2-3, with 8 bases aligning to TRBD2. The junction had 5 bases not matched to a gene; V was cut back by 3 bases and J by 3 bases. This CDR3 contains 15 residues. The germline gives CDR1 LNHNV, CDR2 YYDKDF (reference sequence). This chain's CDR3 is CATSSSGGPTDTQYF. Here the CDR3 DNA reads TGTGCCACCAGCAGCTCGGGGGGGCCTACAGATACGCAGTATTTT.

The chain is built from TRBV6-6 and TRBJ1-1, with TRBD1 as a possible D gene (6 bases). This CDR3 region has 15 residues. Between the trimmed V and J ends, which lost 0 bases and 5 bases, there was a span of 13 bases. Germline-derived CDR1 and CDR2 are MNHNY and SVGAGI (reference sequence). The CDR3 is CASSYSTGGGTEAFF. Here the CDR3 DNA reads TGTGCCAGCAGTTACTCGACAGGTGGGGGAACTGAAGCTTTCTTT.

This clone was seen only once. For the CDR3, the DNA is TGCGCCAGCAGCCAGAGGACTAGCGGGAGGATAGATACGCAGTATTTT. This gives the protein CASSQRTSGRIDTQYF. This rearrangement joins TRBV4-1 to TRBJ2-3, with 14 bases aligning to TRBD2. CDR1 MGHRA and CDR2 YSYEKL come from the germline V gene. The CDR3 spans 16 residues. Trimming at V came to 3 bases and at J to 5 bases, leaving 4 bases not matched to a gene.

The CDR3 reads CASRVGLAGSNEQFF. CDR3 sequence (DNA): TGTGCCAGCAGGGTCGGACTAGCGGGGTCTAATGAGCAGTTCTTC. V and J are TRBV2 and TRBJ2-1, with 12 positions matching TRBD2. Germline CDR1 reads SNHLY; CDR2 reads FYNNEI. Trimming removed 6 bases from V and 7 bases from J; junction bases left unmatched: 7. There are 15 residues in the CDR3.

The genes are TRBV5-1 and TRBJ2-7; TRBD2 matches 12 bases. Germline V gives CDR1 SGHRS, CDR2 YFSETQ. V gave up 4 bases and J gave up 1 base; unmatched junction bases: 9. The CDR3 length is 17 residues. The CDR3: CASSRELGLAGSYEQYF. The CDR3, as DNA: TGCGCCAGCAGCAGGGAGCTGGGACTAGCGGGTTCCTACGAGCAGTACTTC.

V usage is TRBV4-2 and J usage is TRBJ1-3; D uncertain. This CDR3 has 15 residues. The germline V gene has CDR1 LGHNA and CDR2 YNFKEQ. Trimming shortened V by 1 base and J by 2 bases, and 9 bases separated the two germline ends. The CDR3 DNA is TGTGCCAGCAGCCAAGCGAGAGGCACTGGAAACACCATATATTTT. This encodes CASSQARGTGNTIYF.

J is TRBJ2-7 and V is TRBV6-5; 8 bases map to TRBD2. Trimming cost V 0 bases and J 4 bases; bases outside gene matches: 8. The V gene's germline CDR1 is MNHEY and CDR2 SVGAGI. This CDR3 contains 16 residues. The DNA of the CDR3 is TGTGCCAGCAGTTACTCGGGGAGCGGGAGTATGTACGAGCAGTACTTC. This gives the protein CASSYSGSGSMYEQYF.

In nucleotides, the CDR3 is TGTGCCAGCAGACTAGGGACAGGCCTTCAGCCCCAGCATTTT. It translates to CASRLGTGLQPQHF. V and J are TRBV2 and TRBJ1-5; TRBD1 agrees at 8 bases. J lost 6 bases, V lost 6 bases, and 7 bases had no gene match. The CDR3 is 14 amino acids. The germline CDR1 and CDR2 sequences are SNHLY and FYNNEI. Complete variable domain (other parts from reference TRBV2 and TRBJ1-5): EPEVTQTPSHQVTQMGQEVILRCVPISNHLYFYWYRQILGQKVEFLVSFYNNEISEKSEIFDDQFSVERPDGSNFTLKIRSTKLEDSAMYFCASRLGTGLQPQHFGDGTRLSIL.

CDR3: CASSLRTGETQYF. CDR3 nucleotide sequence: TGTGCCAGCAGCCTCCGGACTGGGGAGACCCAGTACTTC. The chain carries TRBV7-2 and TRBJ2-5; possibly TRBD2 for D (5 bases). The CDR3 is 13 residues long. Germline V lookup: CDR1 SGHTA, CDR2 FQGNSA. V gave up 5 bases and J gave up 5 bases, with 12 bases separating them.

V gene TRBV7-2 combines with J gene TRBJ2-1; 15 bases line up with TRBD2. The CDR3 loop spans 18 amino acids. J lost 2 bases, V lost 5 bases, and 7 bases had no gene match. Germline-derived CDR1 and CDR2 are SGHTA and FQGNSA. This CDR3 is CASSRRTSGGDAYNEQFF. The DNA for the CDR3 is TGTGCCAGCAGCAGAAGGACTAGCGGGGGGGACGCCTACAATGAGCAGTTCTTC.

In this sample, this clone turned up once. The rearrangement joins TRBV7-9 to TRBJ1-5, with TRBD1 identical over 8 bases. CDR3 length: 12 residues. CDR1 SEHNR and CDR2 FQNEAQ come from the germline V gene (reference sequence). Here the CDR3 reads CATGDSNQPQHF. In nucleotides, the CDR3 is TGTGCGACAGGGGACAGCAATCAGCCCCAGCATTTT.

The gene calls are TRBV7-2 and TRBJ1-1; D unclear. CDR3 length: 13 amino acids. The germline V and J ends were trimmed by 2 bases and 3 bases, with 7 bases remaining between them. CDR1 and CDR2 (germline): SGHTA, FQGNSA. As DNA, the CDR3 is TGTGCCAGCAGCTTAATGAGGTACACTGAAGCTTTCTTT. Translation: CASSLMRYTEAFF.

This chain links TRBV19 with TRBJ1-5; D possibly corresponds to TRBD1 (5 bases). CDR3 length: 17 residues. Trimming pared 2 bases from V and 2 bases from J, leaving 16 bases between. CDR1 LNHDA and CDR2 SQIVND come from the germline V gene (reference sequence). Here the CDR3 DNA reads TGTGCCAGTAGTATAAAGGGACTTGGGATTGGCAATCAGCCCCAGCATTTT. Its translation: CASSIKGLGIGNQPQHF.

Regarding this clone: A read error may produce the germline difference seen at one junction end. The chain carries TRBV7-2 and TRBJ2-3; TRBD2 agrees at 14 bases. Germline assignment: CDR1 SGHTA and CDR2 FQGNSA. This CDR3 has 14 residues. The CDR3 nucleotides are TGTGCCAGCAGCTTAGCGACTAGCGGGGGGGCCCTGGATTTT. Encoded protein: CASSLATSGGALDF.